A selection of T cell receptor beta chains follows, all from one sample in a study of response to subunit inactivated influenza vaccine. MiXCR, run by TCRdb on the RT-PCR reads, gives a single entry per CDR3 protein. The sample carries roughly 620,000 distinct CDR3 sequences, around 10% recorded once. This sample also appeared in a second study, on T cells expressing NK-cell markers.

Sequenced here: PBMCs from blood, sampled on the day of vaccination. The receptors derive from a man in his fifties who received an inactivated influenza vaccine. The CDR3 runs from the conserved cysteine through the conserved F or W. Fields, in order: clone size, CDR3 length, D gene, J gene, V gene, CDR3 DNA, CDR3 protein. D genes are given only for firm matches. Part of the rows lack a size; the others show once, few, many or a class for expanded clones.

>NA|14|TRBD1|TRBJ2-5|TRBV25-1
TGTGCCAGCAGTGAGACAGGGGCAAGTGAGACCCAGTACTTC
CASSETGASETQYF
>NA|15|NA|TRBJ2-3|TRBV12-3/TRBV12-4
TGTGCCAGCAGCCTACGGGAGGACAGAACAGATACGCAGTATTTT
CASSLREDRTDTQYF
>few|15|NA|TRBJ1-3|TRBV24-1
TGTGCCACCAGTGATTCCCTCGGCTCTGGAAACACCATATATTTT
CATSDSLGSGNTIYF
>many|15|NA|TRBJ2-7|TRBV2
TGTGCCAGCAGCCGGGACGCCCTTAGCTCCTACGAGCAGTACTTC
CASSRDALSSYEQYF
>NA|15|TRBD2|TRBJ2-1|TRBV4-3
TGCGCCAGCAGCCAAGGGACTAGCGGGAGTCTGGAGCAGTTCTTC
CASSQGTSGSLEQFF
>few|15|TRBD1|TRBJ1-2|TRBV7-9
TGTGCCAGCAGCTTAGCGGGCGACAGGGACTATGGCTACACCTTC
CASSLAGDRDYGYTF
>many|15|TRBD2|TRBJ2-5|TRBV12-3/TRBV12-4
TGTGCCAGCAGTTTAAGACGGGGGGATTTAGAGACCCAGTACTTC
CASSLRRGDLETQYF
>few|16|NA|TRBJ2-3|TRBV12-3/TRBV12-4
TGTGCCAGCAGTTTGGGTCTACTAGTCTACACAGATACGCAGTATTTT
CASSLGLLVYTDTQYF
>few|15|NA|TRBJ1-1|TRBV21-1
TGTGCCAGCAGCTCCAAGGGGCAGGGGGACGCTGAAGCTTTCTTT
CASSSKGQGDAEAFF
>many|15|NA|TRBJ2-1|TRBV6-5
TGTGCCAGCAGTTACGGGGACCCTTCCTACAATGAGCAGTTCTTC
CASSYGDPSYNEQFF
>NA|15|TRBD1|TRBJ2-7|TRBV7-2
TGTGCCAGCAGCTTAGTTTGGACAGGGTCGTACGAGCAGTACTTC
CASSLVWTGSYEQYF
>many|19|TRBD2|TRBJ2-7|TRBV20-1
TGCAGTGCTAGAGAACTCCTAGGACTAGCGGGAGGTAACTCCTACGAGCAGTACTTC
CSARELLGLAGGNSYEQYF
>many|13|TRBD2|TRBJ2-1|TRBV29-1
TGCAGCGCCGGCCACGTAGCGGGAGGGGAGCAGTTCTTC
CSAGHVAGGEQFF
>NA|15|NA|TRBJ2-5|TRBV12-3/TRBV12-4
TGTGCCAGCAGTTTCCTGGGCGGCCCCCAAGAGACCCAGTACTTC
CASSFLGGPQETQYF
>few|15|TRBD2|TRBJ2-1|TRBV4-3
TGCGCCAGCAGCCAACTCGGGGGGGGCTACAATGAGCAGTTCTTC
CASSQLGGGYNEQFF
>NA|19|TRBD2|TRBJ2-5|TRBV14
TGTGCCAGCAGCCAAGTTGGCCCACTAGCGGGGGACACCCAAGAGACCCAGTACTTC
CASSQVGPLAGDTQETQYF
>many|15|TRBD1|TRBJ1-2|TRBV3-1
TGTGCCAGCAGGCCATTCCAGGGGGCTAACTATGGCTACACCTTC
CASRPFQGANYGYTF
>few|14|TRBD1|TRBJ1-1|TRBV20-1
TGCAGTGCTAGATCCGGGACAGGGGGAACTGAAGCTTTCTTT
CSARSGTGGTEAFF
>NA|15|NA|TRBJ2-5|TRBV11-3
TGTGCCAGCAGCCCGGGACTGCATTCGACAGAGACCCAGTACTTC
CASSPGLHSTETQYF
>NA|17|NA|TRBJ1-6|TRBV12-3/TRBV12-4
TGTGCCAGCAGTTTAGCCGCAGGGCGCTCCTATAATTCACCCCTCCACTTT
CASSLAAGRSYNSPLHF
>NA|14|TRBD2|TRBJ2-2|TRBV27
TGTGCCAGCACCCAGGACGCGGGGGCCGGGGAGCTGTTTTTT
CASTQDAGAGELFF
>few|10|NA|TRBJ2-1|TRBV20-1
TGCAGTGCTATGAGTAGCGAGCAGTTCTTC
CSAMSSEQFF
>NA|14|NA|TRBJ1-5|TRBV6-2/TRBV6-3
TGTGCCAGCAGGGTGAGGGGGGAAGACCAGCCCCAGCATTTT
CASRVRGEDQPQHF
>NA|15|TRBD1|TRBJ2-7|TRBV5-6
TGTGCCAGCAGCTCCGGGACAGGGGAGAGCTACGAGCAGTACTTC
CASSSGTGESYEQYF
>NA|16|NA|TRBJ2-7|TRBV20-1
TGCAGTGCTAGTGACGGGCAGTGGTATACCTCCTACGAGCAGTACTTC
CSASDGQWYTSYEQYF
>NA|21|TRBD2|TRBJ2-1|TRBV4-1
TGCGCCAGCAGCCAAGAATGGGCGGGACTAGCGGGAGTGGGCTCCTACAATGAGCAGTTCTTC
CASSQEWAGLAGVGSYNEQFF
>medium-sized|16|TRBD2|TRBJ2-3|TRBV7-9
TGTGCCACCCAGGGAGCGGGAAGAGTGGTGGGAGATACGCAGTATTTT
CATQGAGRVVGDTQYF
>many|16|TRBD1|TRBJ2-2|TRBV6-1
TGTGCCAGCAGGGACCTTGGGACAGCGAACACCGGGGAGCTGTTTTTT
CASRDLGTANTGELFF
>NA|16|TRBD2|TRBJ2-1|TRBV15
TGTGCCACCAGCCGACGCGGGGGGGCTAGCGGACTTGAGCAGTTCTTC
CATSRRGGASGLEQFF
>many|20|TRBD2|TRBJ2-3|TRBV3-1
TGTGCCAGCAGCCCTCTATCGATTTCCGGGACTAGCGCGCTCGGGGATACGCAGTATTTT
CASSPLSISGTSALGDTQYF
>NA|17|NA|TRBJ1-1|TRBV2
TGTGCCAGCAGTGATCAGCACGTCAGGATCATGAACACTGAAGCTTTCTTT
CASSDQHVRIMNTEAFF
>few|14|NA|TRBJ1-4|TRBV7-9
TGTGCCAGCAGCTTAGAGGCCCTGAACGAAAAACTGTTTTTT
CASSLEALNEKLFF
>many|14|NA|TRBJ1-5|TRBV27
TGTGCCAGCAGTTTTTTGGGCCTCAATCAGCCCCAGCATTTT
CASSFLGLNQPQHF
>few|14|TRBD1|TRBJ2-1|TRBV19
TGTGCCAGTAGTGTTCCGGGACAGCGTAATGAGCAGTTCTTC
CASSVPGQRNEQFF
>NA|13|NA|TRBJ2-5|TRBV27
TGTGCCAGCAGGAGGGACGAAGTAGGTGCCCAGTACTTC
CASRRDEVGAQYF
>many|14|NA|TRBJ1-5|TRBV20-1
TGCAGTGCTCGTCGGACAGTGGAAGGTCAGCCCCAGCATTTT
CSARRTVEGQPQHF
>many|13|NA|TRBJ2-1|TRBV20-1
TGCAGCGCTAGGGCGGGGATCCTCAATGAGCAGTTCTTC
CSARAGILNEQFF
>NA|19|TRBD2|TRBJ2-3|TRBV4-3
TGCGCCAGCAGCCAAGATGAGGCTAGCGGGAGGAGGTGCACAGATACGCAGTATTTT
CASSQDEASGRRCTDTQYF
>NA|14|NA|TRBJ2-2|TRBV6-5
TGTGCCAGCAGTTACGCAAGACCCACCGGGGAGCTGTTTTTT
CASSYARPTGELFF
>NA|13|NA|TRBJ1-5|TRBV12-3/TRBV12-4
TGTGCCAGCACCCCACGGGAGGGCCAGCCCCAGCATTTT
CASTPREGQPQHF